Listed below are T cell receptor beta chains from one sample, sequenced in a study of beta chain features in type 1 diabetes. Libraries were prepared by immunoSEQ multiplex PCR; TCRdb keeps only in-frame clonotypes and omits some of them. The top ten hold around 0.56% of the sample, which has about 160,000 clones, 6.5% to 8.5% seen once. Source material: central memory CD4+ T cells from blood. The source is a woman younger than 35 with type 1 diabetes. Each CDR3 is given with its conserved first and last residue.

J gene,V gene,CDR3 protein
TRBJ2-7,TRBV7-2,CASSPPAVSYEQYF
TRBJ2-1,TRBV30,CAWSVVTGLVLGEQFF
TRBJ2-3,TRBV30,CAFDRAPSGRRRTNTQYF
TRBJ2-7,TRBV21-1,CASSAGLAGVYEQYF
TRBJ2-7,TRBV10-3,CAISESGWDRSSYEQYF
TRBJ2-6,TRBV19,CASRPPSSSGANVLTF
TRBJ2-2,TRBV29-1,CSVETSGSGTGELFF
TRBJ2-5,TRBV28,CASSRLTGNQETQYF
TRBJ1-1,TRBV7-2,CASSFTGGTEAFF
TRBJ2-1,TRBV7-9,CASSLTSGGYNEQFF
TRBJ2-2,TRBV7-2,CASSLALVDLNTGELFF
TRBJ2-1,TRBV30,CAWTRLRGVGEQFF
TRBJ2-1,TRBV6-4,CASSALAEPTNEQFF
TRBJ2-7,TRBV5-1,CASRPLAGDEQYF
TRBJ2-3,TRBV14,CASSLWTSTDTQYF
TRBJ2-7,TRBV6-5,CASSYSGQTYF
TRBJ1-5,TRBV7-6,CASSLSADQPQHF
TRBJ2-1,TRBV7-2,CASSLRRALHYNEQFF
TRBJ2-5,TRBV11-2,CASSLTLTAGLETQYF
TRBJ1-6,TRBV7-9,CASSFRGRNSPLHF
TRBJ2-2,TRBV5-1,CASSLSRENTGELFF
TRBJ1-1,TRBV5-8,CASRKRQGGNTEAFF
TRBJ2-7,TRBV19,CASSRDRGYSYEQYF
TRBJ1-1,TRBV14,CASSQGRARAFF
TRBJ2-5,TRBV6-6,CASSYPETQYF
TRBJ2-1,TRBV7-2,CASSAGLPITNEQFF
TRBJ2-3,TRBV5-1,CASSLFPSTDTQYF